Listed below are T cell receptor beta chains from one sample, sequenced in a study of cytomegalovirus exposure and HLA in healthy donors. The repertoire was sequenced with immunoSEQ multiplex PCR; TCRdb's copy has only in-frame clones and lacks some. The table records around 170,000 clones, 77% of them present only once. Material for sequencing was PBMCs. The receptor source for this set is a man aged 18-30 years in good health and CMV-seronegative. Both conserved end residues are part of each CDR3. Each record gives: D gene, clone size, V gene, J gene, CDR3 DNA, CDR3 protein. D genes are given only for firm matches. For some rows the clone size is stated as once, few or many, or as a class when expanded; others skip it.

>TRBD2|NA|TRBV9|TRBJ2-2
TGTGCCAGCAGCGGGGGGGGCGCTAGCGGGGGACTTGGGGAGCTGTTTTTT
CASSGGGASGGLGELFF
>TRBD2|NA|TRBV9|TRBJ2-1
TGTGCCAGCAGCGCCCGTGGACTAGCGCCCTACAATGAGCAGTTCTTC
CASSARGLAPYNEQFF
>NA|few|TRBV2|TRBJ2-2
TGTGCCAGCAGGCCGGACACTACGAACACCGGGGAGCTGTTTTTT
CASRPDTTNTGELFF
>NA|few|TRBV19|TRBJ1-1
TGTGCCAGTACTCAATTAACTCAGGCAAACACTGAAGCTTTCTTT
CASTQLTQANTEAFF
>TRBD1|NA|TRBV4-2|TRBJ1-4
TGTGCCAGCAGTCGGGACAGAAAAAATGAAAAACTGTTTTTT
CASSRDRKNEKLFF
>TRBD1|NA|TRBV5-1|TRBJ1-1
TGCGCCAGCAGCTTGGCATCTTGGAGGGACAGGGACCGTGAAGCTTTCTTT
CASSLASWRDRDREAFF
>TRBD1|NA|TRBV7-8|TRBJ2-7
TGTGCCAGCAGCTTAGTGTGGGGACAGAATCAACCTTACGAGCAGTACTTC
CASSLVWGQNQPYEQYF
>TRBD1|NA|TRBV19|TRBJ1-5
TGTGCCAGTAGTACAGGGGGGCTAGGACAGCCCCAGCATTTT
CASSTGGLGQPQHF
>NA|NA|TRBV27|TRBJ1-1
TGTGCCAGCAGTTTACGGGCAGGGCGGCGGAACACTGAAGCTTTCTTT
CASSLRAGRRNTEAFF
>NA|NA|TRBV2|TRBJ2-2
TGTGCCAGCAGTGAAGCGGGGGACTTCCCCTTACTCACCGGGGAGCTGTTTTTT
CASSEAGDFPLLTGELFF
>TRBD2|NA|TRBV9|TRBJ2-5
TGTGCCAGCAGCGGGGGTAGCGGGGGGACTTTCCAAGAGACCCAGTACTTC
CASSGGSGGTFQETQYF
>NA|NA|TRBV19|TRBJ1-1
TGTGCCAGTAGTTCCCCAGGAAACACTGAAGCTTTCTTT
CASSSPGNTEAFF
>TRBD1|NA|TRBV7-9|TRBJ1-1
TGTGCCAGCAGCTCTGCCGCGCGGACAGGGGATTTGGCTTTCTTT
CASSSAARTGDLAFF
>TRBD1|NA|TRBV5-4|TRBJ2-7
TGTGCCAGCAGCATAACAGGGGTCTACGAGCAGTACTTC
CASSITGVYEQYF
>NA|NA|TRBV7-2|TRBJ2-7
TGTGCCAGCAGCTTTCAGGGGTCGGCCGAGCAGTACTTC
CASSFQGSAEQYF
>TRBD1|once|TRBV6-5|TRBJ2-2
TGTGCCAGCAGTTGGACAGGAAGCGCGAACACCGGGGAGCTGTTTTTT
CASSWTGSANTGELFF